These T cell receptor beta chains were read from a single sample in a study of shared clonotypes between healthy human individuals. The protocol was immunoSEQ multiplex PCR, while the TCRdb copy is restricted to in-frame clones and leaves out a portion. The profile shows roughly 1,600,000 clones, approximately 98.5% of them singletons. The specimen sequenced was naive CD4+ T cells sorted from blood. The receptors derive from a man aged 30 to 39 in good health. Both conserved end residues are part of each CDR3. Fields, in order: D gene, V gene, J gene, clone size, CDR3 protein, CDR3 DNA. The D gene is left open where the match is weak. Clone sizes are given selectively: once, few, many, or a class where the clone is expanded.

>-|TRBV28|TRBJ1-2|-
CASSFSERYGYTF
TGTGCCAGCAGTTTCTCAGAGCGCTATGGCTACACCTTC
>-|TRBV18|TRBJ2-1|-
CASSPVALGPSYNEQFF
TGTGCCAGCTCACCCGTAGCTCTGGGTCCTTCCTACAATGAGCAGTTCTTC
>TRBD2|TRBV6-5|TRBJ2-1|-
CASSLLAGAFGEQFF
TGTGCCAGCAGTTTACTAGCGGGGGCCTTTGGGGAGCAGTTCTTC
>TRBD1|TRBV6-1|TRBJ1-1|-
CASSEAWGTGWKGTEAFF
TGTGCCAGCAGTGAAGCTTGGGGGACAGGGTGGAAGGGCACTGAAGCTTTCTTT
>-|TRBV19|TRBJ2-1|-
CASSIDIAGLSYNEQFF
TGTGCCAGTAGTATAGATATTGCGGGCCTCTCCTACAATGAGCAGTTCTTC
>TRBD1|TRBV7-9|TRBJ2-3|-
CASSFPRGYDLADTQYF
TGTGCCAGCAGCTTTCCCAGGGGGTATGATTTGGCAGATACGCAGTATTTT
>-|TRBV19|TRBJ1-5|-
CASARANQPQHF
TGTGCCAGCGCCAGGGCCAATCAGCCCCAGCATTTT
>-|TRBV19|TRBJ2-1|-
CASRQGGTYNEQFF
TGTGCCAGTCGCCAAGGGGGAACCTACAATGAGCAGTTCTTC
>TRBD1|TRBV4-2|TRBJ1-1|-
CASSPIDRGRGAFF
TGTGCCAGCAGCCCCATTGACAGGGGCCGAGGAGCTTTCTTT
>-|TRBV11-2|TRBJ1-1|once
CASSFSAEAFF
TGTGCCAGCAGCTTTTCCGCTGAAGCTTTCTTT
>-|TRBV28|TRBJ2-7|-
CASSLARPLEQYF
TGTGCCAGCAGTTTAGCCAGACCGCTCGAGCAGTACTTC
>TRBD2|TRBV5-1|TRBJ2-3|-
CASSPRGLAGVSDTQYF
TGCGCCAGCAGCCCCCGAGGGCTAGCGGGAGTATCTGATACGCAGTATTTT
>TRBD1|TRBV4-1|TRBJ2-7|-
CASSQPAGGNYEQYF
TGCGCCAGCAGCCAACCCGCAGGGGGCAACTACGAGCAGTACTTC
>TRBD1|TRBV19|TRBJ2-4|-
CASSIRGTGTQTIQYF
TGTGCCAGTAGTATACGAGGGACAGGCACCCAAACCATTCAGTACTTC
>TRBD1|TRBV29-1|TRBJ2-1|-
CSVVRDRRGYQSSYNEQFF
TGCAGCGTTGTCCGGGACAGGAGAGGTTATCAAAGCTCCTACAATGAGCAGTTCTTC
>-|TRBV28|TRBJ2-3|-
CASRGVEYTDTQYF
TGTGCCAGCAGGGGGGTGGAGTACACAGATACGCAGTATTTT
>-|TRBV2|TRBJ2-5|-
CASSVAGSKQETQYF
TGTGCCAGCAGTGTGGCCGGGTCCAAACAAGAGACCCAGTACTTC
>-|TRBV5-1|TRBJ2-1|-
CASSLAGSYNEQFF
TGCGCCAGCAGCCTGGCTGGGTCCTACAATGAGCAGTTCTTC
>TRBD1|TRBV5-1|TRBJ2-5|-
CASSWGTAETQYF
TGCGCCAGCAGCTGGGGGACAGCCGAGACCCAGTACTTC
>TRBD1|TRBV9|TRBJ2-5|-
CASSVASTGEETQYF
TGTGCCAGCAGCGTAGCTTCGACAGGGGAAGAGACCCAGTACTTC
>-|TRBV6-6|TRBJ2-3|-
CASSYTTSSTDTQYF
TGTGCCAGCAGTTATACAACTAGCAGCACAGATACGCAGTATTTT
>-|TRBV15|TRBJ1-5|-
CATSTGGNNQPQHF
TGTGCCACCAGCACAGGCGGGAACAATCAGCCCCAGCATTTT
>-|TRBV11-2|TRBJ2-7|once
CASSPRTKSYEQYF
TGTGCCAGCAGCCCCCGGACTAAATCCTACGAGCAGTACTTC
>TRBD1|TRBV18|TRBJ2-1|-
CASSGGPGTALHNEQFF
TGTGCCAGCTCAGGGGGACCAGGGACAGCGTTACACAATGAGCAGTTCTTC
>-|TRBV13|TRBJ1-1|-
CASSVNSLTRAFF
TGTGCCAGCAGCGTTAACAGCCTCACAAGGGCTTTCTTT
>-|TRBV5-1|TRBJ1-2|-
CASSSSGNYGYTF
TGCGCCAGCAGCTCGTCTGGTAACTATGGCTACACCTTC
>-|TRBV5-1|TRBJ2-7|-
CASSLGRNYEQYF
TGCGCCAGCAGCTTGGGACGGAACTACGAGCAGTACTTC
>-|TRBV25-1|TRBJ1-2|-
CASSEANGYTF
TGTGCCAGCAGCGAAGCTAATGGCTACACCTTC
>TRBD1|TRBV5-1|TRBJ2-7|-
CASSLAWGTGTIYEQYF
TGCGCCAGCAGCTTGGCGTGGGGGACAGGAACAATCTACGAGCAGTACTTC
>-|TRBV5-1|TRBJ2-2|-
CASSSLGGVGELFF
TGCGCCAGCAGCTCATTGGGGGGCGTCGGGGAGCTGTTTTTT
>-|TRBV7-7|TRBJ2-1|once
CASSPPNNEQFF
TGTGCTAGCAGCCCCCCCAACAATGAGCAGTTCTTC
>-|TRBV15|TRBJ2-7|-
CATSRPRGAQYF
TGTGCCACCAGCAGACCCCGGGGAGCGCAGTACTTC
>-|TRBV19|TRBJ2-7|-
CASRKTESSYEQYF
TGTGCCAGTAGGAAGACGGAATCCTCCTACGAGCAGTACTTC
>TRBD1|TRBV10-3|TRBJ1-1|-
CATKHRDRKNTEAFF
TGTGCCACCAAGCACCGGGACAGGAAGAACACTGAAGCTTTCTTT
>TRBD2|TRBV11-3|TRBJ2-5|-
CASSSPGTSGEGTQYF
TGTGCCAGCAGCTCCCCCGGGACTAGCGGAGAGGGGACCCAGTACTTC
>-|TRBV11-2|TRBJ2-7|few
CASRPDSYEQYF
TGTGCCAGCAGACCCGACAGCTACGAGCAGTACTTC
>TRBD1|TRBV7-8|TRBJ1-1|-
CASSPQTGRSTEAFF
TGTGCCAGCAGCCCGCAGACAGGGAGGAGCACTGAAGCTTTCTTT
>TRBD2|TRBV7-3|TRBJ2-3|-
CASSLTGLARHTDTQYF
TGTGCCAGCAGCTTAACCGGACTAGCGAGACACACAGATACGCAGTATTTT
>-|TRBV6-6|TRBJ2-2|-
CASSPLITGELFF
TGTGCCAGCAGCCCGCTCATCACCGGGGAGCTGTTTTTT
>TRBD2|TRBV6-5|TRBJ2-3|-
CATALAGVADTQYF
TGTGCCACAGCTCTAGCGGGAGTCGCAGATACGCAGTATTTT
>TRBD1|TRBV4-3|TRBJ2-1|-
CASSPWTGEQFF
TGCGCCAGCAGCCCGTGGACAGGTGAGCAGTTCTTC
>TRBD2|TRBV18|TRBJ2-1|-
CASSSVGLAGYNEQFF
TGTGCCAGCTCGTCGGTGGGACTAGCGGGATACAATGAGCAGTTCTTC
>-|TRBV15|TRBJ1-5|-
CATSRDLAGTQPQHF
TGTGCCACCAGCAGAGATTTGGCGGGTACTCAGCCCCAGCATTTT
>-|TRBV21-1|TRBJ1-5|-
CARSKEEVGKGRDQPQHF
TGTGCCAGAAGCAAAGAAGAGGTCGGGAAAGGCCGCGATCAGCCCCAGCATTTT
>TRBD2|TRBV28|TRBJ2-1|-
CATAGGPNNEQFF
TGTGCCACCGCGGGAGGGCCTAACAATGAGCAGTTCTTC
>-|TRBV28|TRBJ1-1|-
CASSLRIPMNTEAFF
TGTGCCAGCAGCCTTAGGATCCCCATGAACACTGAAGCTTTCTTT
>-|TRBV7-2|TRBJ2-1|-
CASRRTGGGYNEQFF
TGTGCCAGCAGGAGGACAGGCGGGGGCTACAATGAGCAGTTCTTC
>TRBD2|TRBV27|TRBJ2-5|-
CASSLLGLAGGETQYF
TGTGCCAGCAGTTTGCTAGGACTAGCGGGAGGAGAGACCCAGTACTTC
>TRBD2|TRBV7-6|TRBJ2-1|-
CASSLKRGLGYDNEQFF
TGTGCCAGCAGTCTTAAGCGGGGGCTGGGATATGACAATGAGCAGTTCTTC
>-|TRBV27|TRBJ1-3|-
CASRQTGYRGNTIYF
TGTGCCAGCAGACAGACGGGATATAGAGGAAACACCATATATTTT
>-|TRBV7-6|TRBJ1-1|-
CASSTSGDTEAFF
TGTGCCAGCAGCACCTCGGGGGACACTGAAGCTTTCTTT
>TRBD1|TRBV28|TRBJ2-2|-
CASRSPGQGDTGELFF
TGTGCCAGCAGGTCCCCTGGACAGGGTGACACCGGGGAGCTGTTTTTT
>TRBD2|TRBV13|TRBJ2-3|-
CASGRAGTDTQYF
TGTGCCAGCGGGAGGGCCGGGACAGATACGCAGTATTTT
>TRBD2|TRBV5-1|TRBJ2-3|once
CASSLSTSGSSTDTQYF
TGCGCCAGCAGCTTGAGTACTAGCGGGTCCAGCACAGATACGCAGTATTTT
>-|TRBV2|TRBJ2-7|-
CASSGYGYEQYF
TGTGCCAGCAGTGGGTACGGTTACGAGCAGTACTTC